This T cell receptor (beta chain) was documented in a study of control samples from healthy donors and cancer patients. Libraries were prepared by immunoSEQ multiplex PCR; TCRdb keeps only in-frame clonotypes and omits some of them. Of approximately 230,000 clones detected, approximately 80% appear once; the ten largest clones hold more than 10%. The TCR comes from an older woman with lung cancer. Material: PBMCs.

This chain's CDR3 is CASSEQGEIGELFF. The CDR3 region has the DNA TGTGCCAGCAGTGAACAGGGAGAAATCGGGGAGCTGTTTTTT. The rearrangement uses TRBV25-1 and TRBJ2-2; D possibly matches TRBD1 or TRBD2 (5 bases each). CDR3 length: 14 residues. V was pared by 2 bases and J by 7 bases, with 11 bases between. Germline V gene lookup returns CDR1 MGHDK and CDR2 SYGVNS. The variable domain in full, completed from reference TRBV25-1 and TRBJ2-2, reads EADIYQTPRYLVIGTGKKITLECSQTMGHDKMYWYQQDPGMELHLIHYSYGVNSTEKGDLSSESTVSRIRTEHFPLTLESARPSHTSQYLCASSEQGEIGELFFGEGSRLTVL.